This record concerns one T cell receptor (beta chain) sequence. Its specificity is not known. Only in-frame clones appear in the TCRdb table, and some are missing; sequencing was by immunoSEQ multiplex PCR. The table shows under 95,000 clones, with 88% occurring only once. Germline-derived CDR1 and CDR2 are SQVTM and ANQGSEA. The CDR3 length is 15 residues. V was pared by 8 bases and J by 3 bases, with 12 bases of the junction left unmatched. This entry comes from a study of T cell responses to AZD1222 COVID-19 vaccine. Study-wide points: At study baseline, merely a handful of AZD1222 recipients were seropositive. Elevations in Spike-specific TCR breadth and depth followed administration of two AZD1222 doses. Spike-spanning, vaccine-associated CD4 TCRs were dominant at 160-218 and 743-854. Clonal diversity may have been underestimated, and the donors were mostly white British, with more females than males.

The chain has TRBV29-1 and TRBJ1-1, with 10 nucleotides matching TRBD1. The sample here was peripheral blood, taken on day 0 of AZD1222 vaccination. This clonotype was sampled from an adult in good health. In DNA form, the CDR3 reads TGCAGCTCAACCTATGCGGGGACAGGGGACACTGAAGCTTTCTTT. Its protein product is CSSTYAGTGDTEAFF. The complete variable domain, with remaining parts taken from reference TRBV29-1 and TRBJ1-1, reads SAVISQKPSRDICQRGTSLTIQCQVDSQVTMMFWYRQQPGQSLTLIATANQGSEATYESGFVIDKFPISRPNLTFSTLTVSNMSPEDSSIYLCSSTYAGTGDTEAFFGQGTRLTVV.